A selection of T cell receptor beta chains follows, all from one sample in a study of cytomegalovirus exposure and HLA in healthy donors. TCRdb keeps only in-frame clones here, not all; method: immunoSEQ multiplex PCR. The data contain approximately 170,000 clones, less than 85% of them singletons. Input material: PBMCs. The receptors derive from a male donor in good health and CMV-seronegative. The CDR3 runs from the conserved cysteine through the conserved F or W. A D gene is named only where the DNA matches it firmly. Clone size is given for some rows only: seen once, a few or many times, or a class if the clone is expanded.

V	size	D	J	CDR3	DNA
TRBV4-1	once	.	TRBJ1-5	CASSQEGRESQPQHF	TGCGCCAGCAGCCAAGAAGGCCGGGAATCTCAGCCCCAGCATTTT
TRBV7-6	.	TRBD2	TRBJ2-5	CASSLLAGAPETQYF	TGTGCCAGCAGCTTACTAGCGGGGGCCCCAGAGACCCAGTACTTC
TRBV5-1	once	TRBD2	TRBJ2-7	CASSLAGAGVLYEQYF	TGCGCCAGCAGCTTGGCCGGGGCGGGAGTTTTATACGAGCAGTACTTC
TRBV28	.	TRBD1	TRBJ1-5	CASSTGQGSYQPQHF	TGTGCCAGCAGTACGGGACAGGGGAGTTATCAGCCCCAGCATTTT
TRBV7-9	.	.	TRBJ2-6	CASSSAPGKPGANVLTF	TGTGCCAGCAGCTCAGCCCCAGGGAAGCCTGGGGCCAACGTCCTGACTTTC
TRBV5-1	.	.	TRBJ1-1	CASSLVTATEAFF	TGCGCCAGCAGCTTGGTCACAGCCACTGAAGCTTTCTTT
TRBV15	.	TRBD1	TRBJ1-5	CATRQGPYIGNQPQHF	TGTGCCACCAGACAGGGGCCTTATATCGGCAATCAGCCCCAGCATTTT
TRBV6-5	.	TRBD1	TRBJ1-1	CASSYGTGLTEAFF	TGTGCCAGCAGTTATGGGACAGGGTTGACTGAAGCTTTCTTT
TRBV19	.	.	TRBJ2-7	CASRISGSSYEQYF	TGTGCCAGTAGGATTAGCGGTAGCTCCTACGAGCAGTACTTC
TRBV2	.	TRBD2	TRBJ2-7	CASRPTSGGYEQYF	TGTGCCAGCAGGCCGACTAGCGGGGGGTACGAGCAGTACTTC
TRBV11-2	few	.	TRBJ2-7	CASSLDSTPYEQYF	TGTGCCAGCAGCTTAGACTCTACCCCCTACGAGCAGTACTTC
TRBV7-2	.	.	TRBJ2-3	CASSSFSGSTDTQYF	TGTGCCAGCAGCTCATTTAGCGGATCCACAGATACGCAGTATTTT
TRBV6-1	.	.	TRBJ2-4	CASRARRDGWSYF	TGTGCCAGCAGGGCACGGAGGGATGGGTGGAGTTACTTC
TRBV18	few	.	TRBJ2-1	CASSPSGRAYNEQFF	TGTGCCAGCTCACCATCTGGCAGGGCGTACAATGAGCAGTTCTTC
TRBV6-1	.	.	TRBJ1-2	CASSEDISGYDGYTF	TGTGCCAGCAGTGAAGACATTTCGGGATATGATGGCTACACCTTC
TRBV4-2	few	TRBD1	TRBJ1-5	CASSYGQGEYSNQPQHF	TGTGCCAGCAGCTATGGACAGGGGGAATATAGCAATCAGCCCCAGCATTTT
TRBV4-2	few	.	TRBJ2-6	CASSQEGGGGRSGANVLTF	TGTGCCAGCAGCCAAGAAGGAGGGGGCGGAAGGTCTGGGGCCAACGTCCTGACTTTC
TRBV5-6	few	TRBD1	TRBJ1-3	CASSLDRGRVNTIYF	TGTGCCAGCAGCTTGGACAGGGGGAGGGTAAACACCATATATTTT
TRBV4-2	.	.	TRBJ1-4	CASSQESVEKLFF	TGTGCCAGCAGCCAAGAGTCTGTTGAAAAACTGTTTTTT
TRBV15	once	TRBD1	TRBJ1-6	CATSRATGAIPYNSPLHF	TGTGCCACCAGCAGAGCCACAGGGGCGATCCCCTATAATTCACCCCTCCACTTT
TRBV18	.	TRBD2	TRBJ2-7	CASSGLAGSNSYEQYF	TGTGCCAGCTCGGGCCTAGCGGGTTCTAACTCCTACGAGCAGTACTTC
TRBV30	.	.	TRBJ2-3	CAWKLGGAYTQYF	TGTGCCTGGAAATTAGGCGGAGCCTATACGCAGTATTTT
TRBV5-4	.	TRBD2	TRBJ2-2	CASSAGGNTGELFF	TGTGCCAGCAGCGCGGGGGGTAACACCGGGGAGCTGTTTTTT
TRBV5-6	.	TRBD2	TRBJ2-5	CASSLLAGDHFETQYF	TGTGCCAGCAGCTTACTAGCGGGGGATCATTTCGAGACCCAGTACTTC
TRBV7-6	.	TRBD1	TRBJ1-4	CASSGPRGRANEKLFF	TGTGCCAGCAGCGGTCCCAGGGGGCGAGCTAATGAAAAACTGTTTTTT
TRBV30	.	TRBD1	TRBJ1-4	CAWRTGPNEKLFF	TGTGCCTGGAGGACAGGGCCCAATGAAAAACTGTTTTTT
TRBV7-3	.	.	TRBJ2-4	CASSLSIPAGAVAKNIQYF	TGTGCCAGCAGCCTCTCAATACCCGCGGGTGCGGTAGCCAAAAACATTCAGTACTTC
TRBV6-6	.	TRBD2	TRBJ2-7	CASSKGTSDYEQYF	TGTGCCAGCAGTAAGGGGACTAGCGACTACGAGCAGTACTTC
TRBV7-3	few	.	TRBJ2-1	CASSYSQLAPEQFF	TGTGCCAGCAGCTACAGCCAACTAGCTCCTGAGCAGTTCTTC
TRBV5-6	once	.	TRBJ2-7	CASSWTGNYEQYF	TGTGCCAGCAGCTGGACCGGGAACTACGAGCAGTACTTC
TRBV10-3	.	.	TRBJ1-5	CAISGGGRGNQPQHF	TGTGCCATCAGTGGTGGAGGGAGAGGCAATCAGCCCCAGCATTTT
TRBV7-9	.	.	TRBJ1-3	CASSFRWPGPGNTIYF	TGTGCCAGCAGCTTCCGGTGGCCTGGGCCTGGAAACACCATATATTTT
TRBV4-2	few	TRBD2	TRBJ2-7	CASSQGTSGGSSYEQYF	TGTGCCAGCAGCCAAGGGACTAGCGGGGGAAGCTCCTACGAGCAGTACTTC
TRBV5-6	.	.	TRBJ2-1	CASSLAGFEQFF	TGTGCCAGCAGCTTGGCCGGGTTTGAGCAGTTCTTC
TRBV7-3	.	TRBD2	TRBJ2-5	CSSSIGTSAYQETQYF	TGTTCCAGCAGCATCGGGACTAGCGCGTACCAAGAGACCCAGTACTTC
TRBV11-2	.	.	TRBJ2-3	CASSLHGGARTDTQYF	TGTGCCAGCAGCTTACATGGCGGGGCCCGCACAGATACGCAGTATTTT
TRBV29-1	.	.	TRBJ2-3	CSVEPLSGTQYF	TGCAGCGTGGAGCCCTTAAGCGGTACGCAGTATTTT
TRBV4-2	few	.	TRBJ1-4	CASSQGGGRSAEKLFF	TGTGCCAGCAGCCAAGGGGGGGGGCGGAGTGCCGAAAAACTGTTTTTT
TRBV19	few	TRBD2	TRBJ2-7	CASSTEREASPYEQYF	TGTGCCAGTAGTACAGAGCGGGAGGCCTCTCCCTACGAGCAGTACTTC
TRBV28	.	TRBD1	TRBJ1-2	CASSFPTGANYGYTF	TGTGCCAGCAGTTTCCCGACAGGGGCCAACTATGGCTACACCTTC
TRBV11-2	.	TRBD2	TRBJ2-2	CASSPLGSGGLGAGELFF	TGTGCCAGCAGCCCCCTGGGATCGGGAGGCTTGGGGGCCGGGGAGCTGTTTTTT
TRBV7-9	.	.	TRBJ1-2	CASRADGYTF	TGTGCCAGCAGGGCGGATGGCTACACCTTC
TRBV6-5	.	.	TRBJ1-2	CASSDEAPTGGYTF	TGTGCCAGCAGTGACGAAGCCCCAACAGGGGGCTACACCTTC
TRBV7-3	few	.	TRBJ2-1	CASSFGQGSDEQFF	TGTGCCAGCAGCTTCGGTCAGGGCTCGGATGAGCAGTTCTTC
TRBV5-4	.	TRBD2	TRBJ2-3	CASTQGPRGASDTQYF	TGTGCCAGCACCCAAGGCCCGCGGGGGGCTTCAGATACGCAGTATTTT
TRBV7-2	once	TRBD2	TRBJ2-1	CASSPRTSGSYNEQFF	TGTGCCAGCAGCCCGAGGACTAGCGGGAGCTACAATGAGCAGTTCTTC
TRBV11-1	.	TRBD2	TRBJ2-5	CASSLGGGKRKETQYF	TGTGCCAGCAGCTTAGGGGGAGGGAAGAGGAAAGAGACCCAGTACTTC
TRBV4-2	.	.	TRBJ2-1	CASSQDYPVRTFLDEQFF	TGTGCCAGCAGCCAAGATTACCCCGTACGGACTTTCCTTGATGAGCAGTTCTTC
TRBV2	once	TRBD2	TRBJ2-7	CASSRGLAGIHAYEQYF	TGTGCCAGCAGTAGGGGACTAGCGGGAATTCATGCCTACGAGCAGTACTTC
TRBV30	.	TRBD2	TRBJ2-1	CAWSRRTSGRASPFF	TGTGCCTGGAGTCGTAGGACTAGCGGGAGGGCCTCTCCGTTCTTC
TRBV7-9	.	TRBD1	TRBJ1-2	CASRDRTGEIYGYTF	TGTGCCAGCAGGGACCGGACAGGGGAGATCTATGGCTACACCTTC
TRBV7-3	.	TRBD1	TRBJ1-1	CASSNPTGRDTEAFF	TGTGCCAGCAGCAATCCGACAGGGAGAGACACTGAAGCTTTCTTT
TRBV6-5	.	.	TRBJ1-5	CASSRGSQPQHF	TGTGCCAGCAGTAGGGGGAGTCAGCCCCAGCATTTT